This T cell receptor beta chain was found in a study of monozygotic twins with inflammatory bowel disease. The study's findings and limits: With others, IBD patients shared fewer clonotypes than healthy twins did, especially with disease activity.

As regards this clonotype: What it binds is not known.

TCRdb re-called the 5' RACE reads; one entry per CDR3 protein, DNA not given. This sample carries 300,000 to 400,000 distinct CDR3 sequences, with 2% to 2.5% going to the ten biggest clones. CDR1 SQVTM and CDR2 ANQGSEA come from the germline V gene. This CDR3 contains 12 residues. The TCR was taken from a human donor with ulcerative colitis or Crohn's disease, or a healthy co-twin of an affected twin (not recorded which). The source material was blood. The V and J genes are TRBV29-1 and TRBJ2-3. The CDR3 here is CSVPTPTDTQYF.